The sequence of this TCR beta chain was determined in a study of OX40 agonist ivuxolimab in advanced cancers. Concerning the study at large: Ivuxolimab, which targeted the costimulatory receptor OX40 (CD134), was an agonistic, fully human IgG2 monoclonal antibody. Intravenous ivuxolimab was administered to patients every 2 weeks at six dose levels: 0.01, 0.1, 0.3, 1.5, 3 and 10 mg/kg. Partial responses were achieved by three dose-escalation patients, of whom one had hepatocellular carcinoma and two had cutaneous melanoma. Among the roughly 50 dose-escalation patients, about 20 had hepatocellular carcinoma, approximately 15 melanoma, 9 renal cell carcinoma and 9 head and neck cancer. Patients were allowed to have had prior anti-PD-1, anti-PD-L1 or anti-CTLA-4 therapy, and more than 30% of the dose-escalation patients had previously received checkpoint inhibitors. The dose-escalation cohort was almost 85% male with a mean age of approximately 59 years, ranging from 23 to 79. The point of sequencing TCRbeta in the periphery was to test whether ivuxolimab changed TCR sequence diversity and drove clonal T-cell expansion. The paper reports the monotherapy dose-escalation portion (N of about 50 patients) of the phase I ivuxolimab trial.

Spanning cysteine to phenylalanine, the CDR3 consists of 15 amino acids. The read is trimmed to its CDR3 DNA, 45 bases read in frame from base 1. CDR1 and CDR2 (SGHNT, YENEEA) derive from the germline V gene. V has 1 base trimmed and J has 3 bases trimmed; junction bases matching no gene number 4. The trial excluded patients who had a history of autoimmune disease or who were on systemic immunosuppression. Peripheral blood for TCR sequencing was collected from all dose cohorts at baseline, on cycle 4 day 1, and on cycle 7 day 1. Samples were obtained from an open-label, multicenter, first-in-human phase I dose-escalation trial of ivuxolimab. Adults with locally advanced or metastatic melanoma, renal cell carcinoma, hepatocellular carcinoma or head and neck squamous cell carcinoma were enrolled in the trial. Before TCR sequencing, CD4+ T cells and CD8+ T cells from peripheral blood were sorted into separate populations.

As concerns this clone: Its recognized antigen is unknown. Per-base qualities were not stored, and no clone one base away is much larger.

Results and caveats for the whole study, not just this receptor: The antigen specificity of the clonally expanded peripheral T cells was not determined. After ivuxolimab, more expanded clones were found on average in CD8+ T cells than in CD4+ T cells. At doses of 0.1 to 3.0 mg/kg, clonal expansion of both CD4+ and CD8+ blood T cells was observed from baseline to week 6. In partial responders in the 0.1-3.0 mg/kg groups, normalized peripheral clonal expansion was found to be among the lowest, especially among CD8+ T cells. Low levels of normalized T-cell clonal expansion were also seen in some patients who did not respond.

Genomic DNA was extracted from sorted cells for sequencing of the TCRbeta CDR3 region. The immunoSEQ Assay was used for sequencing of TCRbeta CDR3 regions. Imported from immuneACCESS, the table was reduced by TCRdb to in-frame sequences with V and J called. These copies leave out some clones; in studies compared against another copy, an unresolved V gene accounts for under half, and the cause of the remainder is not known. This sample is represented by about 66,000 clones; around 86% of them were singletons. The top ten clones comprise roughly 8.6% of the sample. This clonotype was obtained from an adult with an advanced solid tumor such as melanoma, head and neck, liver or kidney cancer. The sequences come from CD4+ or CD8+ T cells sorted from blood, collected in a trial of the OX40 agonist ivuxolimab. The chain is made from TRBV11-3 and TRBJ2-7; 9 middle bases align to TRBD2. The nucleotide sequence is TGTGCCAGCAGCTTAGTTGGCGGGGGGGACTACGAGCAGTACTTC. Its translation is CASSLVGGGDYEQYF.